The present TCR beta chain was sequenced within a study of cytomegalovirus exposure and HLA in healthy donors (dated 2017 in TCRdb). Describing the broader study: According to an earlier analysis of a few hundred of the donors, some 170 million T cells yielded 117 million unique TCR beta sequences and about 300 Gb of sequence data. Besides the first cohort of more than 650 subjects, a separate validation cohort made up of around 120 different subjects was used. A later analysis re-analyzed previously published TCR beta repertoires from 660 or so donors and added high-resolution HLA genotyping to study TCR occurrence patterns. Among 300 to 450 genotyped donors of the cohort, an average of around 240,000 unique TCR beta nucleotide sequences were sequenced per donor, approximately 20% of them non-productive. A few DR-DQ haplotypes were treated as single units for association and clustering because of strong linkage in the cohort. In an earlier analysis of roughly 540 of the donors, high-throughput TCR beta sequencing was used to judge whether each TCR beta V gene segment behaved as functional or pseudogenic. Of the 300 to 450 genotyped donors, roughly 80% fell in the genetic ancestry cluster associated with self-reported Caucasian donors. All discovery cohort repertoires had been generated using a single sequencing platform. In the later analysis, no new phenotypic data were used to find candidate immune exposures; instead, reliance was placed on TCR beta sequences and their occurrence across donors. High-throughput TCR immunosequencing, statistical association of individual TCRs with disease status, and machine learning were combined to predict cytomegalovirus infection status. A later genetic analysis used genome-wide SNP genotypes for about 65% of the roughly 700 donors, treating that subset as a discovery cohort. Typing coverage differed by locus: A, B, C, DRB1 and DQB1 were typed in roughly 620-630 donors, DQA1 in 522, DPA1 in 600 to 610, and DPB1 in approximately 450. Donor age, sex, ethnicity and CMV serostatus were compiled alongside the repertoire data. The aim of the study was to test whether cataloging public T cell receptors could identify signatures of past pathogen exposure. An early release that covered several hundred HLA-typed donors contained approximately 290 gigabases of sequencing data and 85 million to 100 million unique TCR sequences. Using immunosequencing, the study profiled T cell repertoires from fewer than 850 subjects and related those repertoires to cytomegalovirus serostatus. Both class I and class II loci were covered by HLA typing, at four-digit resolution.

From the cysteine up to the phenylalanine, the CDR3 has a length of 13 residues. The DNA shown is the 39-base CDR3, in frame from base 1. Trimming leaves V shorter by 5 bases and J shorter by 4 bases, with the junction holding 4 bases beyond the gene matches. The germline V gene supplies CDR1 SGHTA and CDR2 FQGNSA. Summary of the overall study and its limitations: The cohort was sequenced for TCR beta chains only, and without alpha or paired-chain data the features that could be detected were limited. Sequencing depth was assumed to be roughly uniform across donors in the presence/absence analyses, though that assumption may not hold. In vitro tests confirmed that a few of the cytomegalovirus-associated TCR beta chains recognize cytomegalovirus antigens. A group of highly shared sequence variants was considered likely to be a technical artifact of the sequencing pipeline. It was suggested by the authors that the approach could potentially be generalized to other disease states and immunological phenotypes. The classifier was reported to diagnose cytomegalovirus status with high specificity and sensitivity in both the original and validation cohorts. In a later analysis, most CMV-associated TCR beta chains were found to appear HLA-restricted, with HLA associations seemingly driven largely by CMV exposure. In a later analysis, 16,951 TCR beta sequences were associated with specific HLA alleles at a false discovery rate of 0.05. Because the 87-base-pair reads could not distinguish some IMGT-functional V segments, including TRBV6-2 and TRBV6-3, those segments were excluded. According to a later genetic analysis, donors in an Asian-associated ancestry cluster had fewer N-insertions in productive TCRs than the approximately 650-donor mean. In the study, 150 to 200 TCR beta chains were listed as associated with cytomegalovirus. In a later analysis, HLA-associated TCR beta chains were found to be more clonally expanded and to have lower generation probabilities than equally common non-associated chains. The only immune exposure information available for the cohort was CMV serostatus. According to a later analysis, parvovirus B19, influenza, CMV and Epstein-Barr virus appeared linked to several top co-occurrence clusters. In a later genetic analysis, a missense DCLRE1C variant was associated with V-gene and J-gene trimming of TCR beta chains, and the association was replicated in an independent cohort. Correlated functional status among segregating V segments might be attributable to linkage disequilibrium, but an unknown experimental factor could not be ruled out. A further reported finding was that TCR beta sequences accurately predicted the HLA-A and HLA-B alleles for most subjects in the first cohort. Strong co-occurrence of HLA alleles, especially DR and DQ, made assigning TCR associations to individual alleles difficult. According to a later analysis, TCR association rates differed among HLA loci, with DRB1 alleles showing the most associated TCRs and HLA-C alleles showing the fewest. In an earlier analysis of roughly 560 of the donors, most TCR beta V segments were observed in productive rearrangements about 87% or about 30% of the time, broadly matching IMGT annotations. About 17 rarely observed V segments, including chromosome 9 orphons, were excluded from the earlier analysis of about 500 of the donors because counts were too low. Most TCR sequences were observed very rarely across donors, whereas some public TCRs were present in many individuals. Because HLA typing was missing for some donors at each locus, association tests included only the typed subset.

In regard to this clone: Its antigen is not yet known. Nothing much larger sits one base from this clone, and base qualities are not available.

In total, 500 to 700 healthy bone marrow donors made up the cohort. All cohort members were sampled while nominally healthy, although unrecorded immune exposures were likely present. The donor was CMV seronegative and was included in the group of several hundred seronegative cohort members. Each donor provided a peripheral blood sample, and peripheral blood mononuclear cells were used for TCR beta sequencing. Genomic DNA extraction from the blood cell samples was performed with the Qiagen DNeasy Blood Extraction Kit. Library preparation employed the immunoSEQ multiplex PCR assay. For the multiplex PCR, a mixture combining 60 forward primers for TCR Vbeta segments and 13 reverse primers for TCR Jbeta segments was used. The CDR3 region of rearranged TCR beta genes was amplified from genomic DNA with a multiplex PCR assay. The amplified TCR beta libraries were sequenced on the Illumina HiSeq System as 87-base-pair reads. Per the original workflow: In a later analysis, tens of millions of unique TCR beta chains were counted across the roughly 670 repertoires, and roughly 11 million of these chains were shared by at least two donors. Raw reads were error-corrected and collapsed into unique sequences by a nearest-neighbor algorithm in which closely related sequences were merged to remove PCR and sequencing errors. To assign V, D and J gene segments, CDR3 sequences were aligned to IMGT reference sequences. For a sequence to be retained, a match of at least six nucleotides was required to both a V gene segment and a J gene segment. Rearrangements were called productive when the CDR3 lacked stop codons and stayed in frame with V and J; all others were non-productive. Following IMGT convention, CDR3 was defined as the stretch from the second conserved V-encoded cysteine up to the conserved J-encoded phenylalanine. The earlier analysis of approximately 500 of the donors excluded sequences that lacked an unambiguous match to a single V gene segment. An earlier analysis of 587 of the donors called V segments functional above 56.7% productive rearrangements and segregating when the between-donor standard deviation exceeded 5%. A statistical classification framework was built to diagnose cytomegalovirus status from the catalog of TCR beta chain sequences. A later analysis assigned V and J genes by comparing TCR nucleotide sequences with IMGT/GENE-DB human TR gene sequences. A later analysis assigned CDR3 sequences and most-parsimonious VDJ recombination scenarios with the TCRdist pipeline. In a later analysis, every TCR beta chain was defined by the combination of its CDR3 amino acid sequence and its V-gene family, and reads without a unique V-gene family were dropped. In a later analysis, around 650 highly shared, low-generation-probability nucleotide sequences were removed to address suspected cross-contamination and a sequencing artifact. A later analysis calculated a clonal expansion index for each public chain from normalized within-repertoire ranks of inferred template counts. A later analysis computed generation probabilities with a VDJ recombination model fitted to out-of-frame rearrangements, and checked the results against IGoR. In a later analysis, hypergeometric tests were used to score TCR-TCR, TCR-HLA and TCR-CMV co-occurrence, with a repertoire-size bias correction applied to TCR pairs. To estimate false discovery rates, a later analysis permuted the HLA or CMV assignments 20 times. In a later analysis, co-occurring TCRs were grouped with DBSCAN, and TCRdist sequence similarity was added when clustering was performed within HLA-allele-positive subsets. Repertoires with fewer than 30,000 or more than 120,000 public chains, plus five repertoires with anomalous nucleotide sharing, were excluded from co-occurrence clustering. TCRdb took over this immuneACCESS table, retaining in-frame rearrangements with V and J assigned. Such tables are incomplete; in checked studies, under half of the missing clones stem from an unresolved V gene, and the remainder is unexplained. The V and J calls and clone size are taken from that table; D and trimming were inferred from the DNA. The sample table records under 150,000 clones; over 75% of these occur just once. About 1.7% of the sample rests with the top ten.

The V and J genes are TRBV7-2 and TRBJ2-5; 7 middle bases align to TRBD2. The clonotype was recovered from a woman aged 25 to 39 in good health and CMV-seronegative. Material for sequencing was PBMCs. The CDR3 has the sequence CASSPLARETQYF. The DNA sequence is as follows: TGTGCCAGCAGCCCACTAGCGAGAGAGACCCAGTACTTC.